This TCR beta chain was recorded in a study of CD8+CD57+ T cells in acquired aplastic anemia. Patients sequenced had flow cytometry evidence of CD8+CD57+ cell expansion. Genomic DNA served as template for TCR beta VDJ and CDR3 profiling. TCRdb processed the reads anew with MiXCR; each CDR3 protein has one entry. The sample has more than 150,000 distinct CDR3 sequences; roughly half are singletons. This clonotype was found a few times. CDR3 length: 15 residues. The ends lost 0 bases at V and 5 bases at J; junction bases unmatched: 5. CDR1 and CDR2 (germline): SGHKS, YYEKEE (reference sequence). The chain has TRBV5-5 and TRBJ2-7, with 10 bases lining up with TRBD1. Sequencing used sorted CD4+, CD8+, or CD8+CD57+ T cells (not recorded which) from PBMCs. The clonotype comes from a human donor with aplastic anemia. As DNA, the CDR3 is TGTGCCAGCAGCTTGGCCGGGACAGGGGACCACGAGCAGTACTTC. Amino acids: CASSLAGTGDHEQYF. Together with reference TRBV5-5 and TRBJ2-7, the CDR3 gives the full variable domain: DAGVTQSPTHLIKTRGQQVTLRCSPISGHKSVSWYQQVLGQGPQFIFQYYEKEERGRGNFPDRFSARQFPNYSSELNVNALLLGDSALYLCASSLAGTGDHEQYFGPGTRLTVT.